These 4 T cell receptor beta chains share one sample of origin, sequenced in a study of beta chain features in type 1 diabetes. Overall study findings and caveats: TCRB CDR3s from Type 1 diabetes patients were moderately but significantly shorter in all four CD4+ subsets.

No antigen is known for these receptors. Sequencing targeted expressed TCRB transcripts, as all isolated RNA had been reverse transcribed. TCRdb's table, derived via immunoSEQ multiplex PCR, lists solely in-frame clones and lacks some. Found here are nearly 700,000 clones, over 10% of them singletons; the top ten hold approximately 0.022%. Sequenced material: naive CD4+ T cells from blood. The receptors originated from a man younger than 35 with type 1 diabetes.

This chain connects TRBV20-1 to TRBJ2-7; D unclear. This CDR3 has 11 amino acids. Germline loops: CDR1 DFQATT, CDR2 SNEGSKA (reference sequence). V was pared by 1 base and J by 7 bases, with 8 bases between. Here the CDR3 reads CSARVRWEQYF. CDR3 in DNA: TGCAGTGCTAGAGTCCGGTGGGAGCAGTACTTC.

This clone was detected a few times. CDR3 in DNA: TGCGCCAGCAGCTTGACCCGGGAAAACATTCAGTACTTC. Its protein product is CASSLTRENIQYF. The rearrangement joins TRBV5-1 to TRBJ2-4, with no clear D. V was clipped by 1 base and J by 5 bases, with 7 bases between them. This CDR3 contains 13 residues. Germline loops: CDR1 SGHRS, CDR2 YFSETQ.

J is TRBJ2-5 and V is TRBV7-9; 7 bases match TRBD1. This CDR3 is built from 14 residues. The germline V gene encodes CDR1 SEHNR and CDR2 FQNEAQ (reference sequence). V dropped 5 bases and J dropped 2; count of bases not matched to a gene: 5. CDR3 loop: CASSGGQPQETQYF. In nucleotides, the CDR3 is TGTGCCAGCAGCGGGGGACAGCCTCAAGAGACCCAGTACTTC. Together with reference TRBV7-9 and TRBJ2-5, the CDR3 gives the full variable domain: DTGVSQNPRHKITKRGQNVTFRCDPISEHNRLYWYRQTLGQGPEFLTYFQNEAQLEKSRLLSDRFSAERPKGSFSTLEIQRTEQGDSAMYLCASSGGQPQETQYFGPGTRLLVL.

The rearrangement links TRBV6-4 to TRBJ2-1; 8 nucleotides match TRBD2. J lost 7 bases, V lost 3 bases, and 8 bases had no gene match. The CDR3 totals 15 residues. Germline assignment: CDR1 MRHNA and CDR2 SNTAGT. The CDR3 reads CASSDGGGPDNEQFF. The CDR3 DNA reads as TGTGCCAGCAGTGATGGCGGGGGGCCGGATAATGAGCAGTTCTTC.